This T cell receptor (beta chain) derives from a study of T cells in Graves' hyperthyroidism and ophthalmopathy. This clonotype has a count of ten or more. CDR1 is SGHAT and CDR2 is FQNNGV in the germline V gene. The CDR3 has 15 residues. With V trimmed by 0 bases and J by 3 bases, 4 bases remained unmatched. The CDR3 regions of TCR beta were amplified from RNA transcripts. The TCR CDR3 first-round RT-PCR relied on the HTBI primer set. TCRdb independently ran MiXCR on the multiplex PCR reads; one entry per CDR3 protein. Of some 570,000 distinct CDR3 sequences in the sample, 17% were seen once. Based on clinical symptoms, serum thyroxine and TRAb, thyroid ultrasound and orbital computed tomography, diagnoses were reached. Using 9.5 to 10 ml of fresh peripheral blood, PBMCs were prepared.

This sequence originates from a woman under 30 with Graves' ophthalmopathy. The chain employs TRBV11-2 and TRBJ2-7, with TRBD1 matching over 8 bases. The sequenced material came from blood. The CDR3 loop is CASSLEAGGFYEQYF. The DNA for the CDR3 is TGTGCCAGCAGCTTAGAGGCAGGGGGCTTCTACGAGCAGTACTTC.